This T cell receptor beta chain was observed in a study of kidney transplant recipient with SARS-CoV-2 infection. CDR3 length: 16 amino acids. Germline V lookup: CDR1 SGHTA, CDR2 FQGNSA. Trimming shortened V by 2 bases and J by 2 bases, and 13 bases separated the two germline ends. This clonotype was counted ten times or more. TCRdb used MiXCR to reprocess the reads, holding one entry per CDR3 protein. The table includes 200,000 to 300,000 distinct CDR3 sequences, 25% to 30% detected once. This receptor was taken from a young adult male patient who had COVID-19 and was a kidney transplant recipient. Some T cells may be transferred from the graft donor. Sequencing used a blood sample, obtained at baseline and on roughly day 120 from a kidney transplant recipient. The rearrangement joins TRBV7-2 to TRBJ1-5; a weak D match, TRBD1 (6 bases). CDR3 DNA sequence: TGTGCCAGCAGCTTAAGAGAGGGGGATGGCAATCAGCCCCAGCATTTT. Its protein product is CASSLREGDGNQPQHF.